The 11 T cell receptor beta chains in this list originate from one sample, sequenced in a study of cytomegalovirus exposure and HLA in healthy donors. PCR amplification relied on 60 Vbeta primers (plus 13 Jbeta primers). Clones were sequenced by immunoSEQ multiplex PCR, and TCRdb holds only the in-frame ones, with some missing. The data show 150,000 to 200,000 clones, with roughly four fifths seen just once and roughly 5% held by the top ten. Sequenced material: PBMCs. The receptors shown here come from a young woman in good health and CMV-seropositive.

CDR3: CASSGRDGRDEKLFF. DNA for the CDR3: TGTGCCAGCAGCGGAAGGGATGGGAGGGATGAAAAACTGTTTTTT. The V gene is TRBV9, the J gene TRBJ1-4, with D hard to call. Germline V gives CDR1 SGDLS, CDR2 YYNGEE. This CDR3 comprises 15 residues. The V and J ends lost 3 bases and 6 bases respectively, with 15 bases between them.

This clone was seen more than once but under ten times. J is TRBJ1-3 and V is TRBV25-1, with a weak D call TRBD1 (6 bases). Germline V gives CDR1 MGHDK, CDR2 SYGVNS. V was clipped by 1 base and J by 3 bases, with 19 bases between them. The CDR3 extends over 18 amino acids. As DNA, the CDR3 is TGTGCCAGCAGTGAATTCGGCCCGCGGACAGTTGGTGGAAACACCATATATTTT. Translated: CASSEFGPRTVGGNTIYF.

In this sample, this clone turned up a few times. This chain links TRBV5-5 with TRBJ1-6; D call uncertain. This CDR3 is built from 13 residues. V gave up 4 bases and J gave up 8 bases, with 10 bases separating them. Germline V gives CDR1 SGHKS, CDR2 YYEKEE (reference sequence). The CDR3 DNA is TGTGCCAGCAGCGTAACATCTGATTCACCCCTCCACTTT. It encodes CASSVTSDSPLHF.

The genes are TRBV4-2 and TRBJ2-7, with D possibly being TRBD1 (7 bases). Trimming took 4 bases from V and 3 from J, leaving 19 bases between them. Germline V lookup: CDR1 LGHNA, CDR2 YNFKEQ. The CDR3 contains 16 residues. The CDR3 DNA sequence: TGTGCCAGCAGCCGAGTAGGGGGGACAGCCGGCTACGAGCAGTACTTC. Amino acid sequence: CASSRVGGTAGYEQYF.

V is TRBV2 and J is TRBJ2-7, with D possibly being TRBD1 (6 bases). Trimming stripped 9 bases from V and 4 bases from J, with 16 bases between. The germline CDR1 and CDR2 sequences are SNHLY and FYNNEI. This CDR3 is 13 amino acids long. The chain's CDR3 is CASGTGITYEQYF. For the CDR3, the DNA is TGTGCCAGTGGCACAGGGATTACGTACGAGCAGTACTTC.

The chain joins TRBV14 to TRBJ2-3; D not certain. The CDR3 is 14 amino acids. Germline CDR1 reads SGHDN; CDR2 reads FVKESK. The V gene lost 4 bases and the J gene lost 2 bases, with 10 bases spanning the gap. This chain's CDR3 is CASSLVAFTDTQYF. The DNA for the CDR3 is TGTGCCAGCAGCCTGGTGGCATTCACAGATACGCAGTATTTT.

The V and J genes are TRBV5-1 and TRBJ2-7; 7 bases map to TRBD1. With V trimmed by 1 base and J by 1 base, 5 bases remained unmatched. CDR3 length: 15 residues. Germline CDR1 reads SGHRS; CDR2 reads YFSETQ. The CDR3 loop is CASSLRGTVSYEQYF. CDR3 nucleotide sequence: TGCGCCAGCAGCTTGAGGGGGACAGTATCCTACGAGCAGTACTTC. The full variable domain, completed using reference TRBV5-1 and TRBJ2-7, is KAGVTQTPRYLIKTRGQQVTLSCSPISGHRSVSWYQQTPGQGLQFLFEYFSETQRNKGNFPGRFSGRQFSNSRSEMNVSTLELGDSALYLCASSLRGTVSYEQYFGPGTRLTVT.

The chain has TRBV11-2 and TRBJ1-1, with TRBD1 matching 7 bases. Germline V lookup: CDR1 SGHAT, CDR2 FQNNGV. V shed 7 bases and J 8 bases; nucleotides not matched to a gene: 13. The CDR3 has 14 residues. The CDR3: CASTFDRATTEAFF. CDR3 in DNA: TGTGCCAGCACCTTTGACAGGGCCACAACCGAAGCTTTCTTT.

This chain uses TRBV28 with TRBJ2-7, with D tentatively TRBD1 (6 bases). The germline V and J ends were trimmed by 1 base and 0 bases, with 10 bases remaining between them. The CDR3 extends over 15 amino acids. Per the germline V gene, CDR1 is MDHEN and CDR2 is SYDVKM. The CDR3 DNA follows: TGTGCCAGCAGTTTATACGCGGACAGCTCCTACGAGCAGTACTTC. It specifies CASSLYADSSYEQYF.

This chain joins TRBV19 and TRBJ2-2, with unresolved D. V lost 1 base, J lost 4 bases, and 10 bases lay in between. In germline, CDR1 is LNHDA, CDR2 SQIVND (reference sequence). This CDR3 contains 15 residues. The CDR3 loop reads CASSIAAVGTGELFF. CDR3 nucleotide sequence: TGTGCCAGTAGTATAGCCGCGGTAGGCACCGGGGAGCTGTTTTTT.

The V call is TRBV6-6, the J call TRBJ2-3; D is uncertain. The length of the CDR3 is 15 residues. The V and J ends lost 8 bases and 1 base respectively, with 16 bases between them. Germline V gene sequence: CDR1 MNHNY, CDR2 SVGAGI (reference sequence). CDR3 residues: CASEQDTLGTDTQYF. In nucleotides, the CDR3 is TGTGCCAGCGAACAAGACACCCTGGGCACAGATACGCAGTATTTT.